The 3 T cell receptor beta chains in this list originate from one sample, sequenced in a study of shared clonotypes between healthy human individuals. TCRdb keeps only in-frame clones here, not all; method: immunoSEQ multiplex PCR. The table records hundreds of thousands of clones, approximately 97% of them present only once. Naive-designated CD8 cells lacked CD45RO, were positively enriched for CCR7, and omitted terminally differentiated effector memory CD45RA+ cells. Sequenced material: naive CD8+ T cells sorted from blood. All receptors derive from a man aged 25-40 years in good health.

The chain couples TRBV6-6 to TRBJ2-5; D gene uncertain. Trimming pared 2 bases from V and 1 base from J, leaving 8 bases between. Germline assignment: CDR1 MNHNY and CDR2 SVGAGI (reference sequence). CDR3 size: 14 residues. The CDR3 nucleotides read TGTGCCAGCAGTTACACCCCGGGCCAAGAGACCCAGTACTTC. It specifies CASSYTPGQETQYF.

To note about this clone: This sample also contains other DNA sequences that code for the same CDR3. The chain links TRBV5-5 to TRBJ2-7; D gene uncertain. This CDR3 has 12 residues. Per the germline V gene, CDR1 is SGHKS and CDR2 is YYEKEE (reference sequence). V gave up 0 bases and J gave up 2 bases, with 3 bases separating them. This chain's CDR3 is CASSLGTYEQYF. DNA of the CDR3: TGTGCCAGCAGCTTGGGTACCTACGAGCAGTACTTC.

The chain carries TRBV7-2 and TRBJ2-3; TRBD2 aligns across 7 bases. The germline V gene has CDR1 SGHTA and CDR2 FQGNSA. The CDR3 runs 15 residues. The junction had 7 bases not matched to a gene; V was cut back by 2 bases and J by 5 bases. CDR3 amino acids: CASSLPAGAEDTQYF. As DNA, the CDR3 is TGTGCCAGCAGCTTACCGGCGGGAGCCGAAGATACGCAGTATTTT.